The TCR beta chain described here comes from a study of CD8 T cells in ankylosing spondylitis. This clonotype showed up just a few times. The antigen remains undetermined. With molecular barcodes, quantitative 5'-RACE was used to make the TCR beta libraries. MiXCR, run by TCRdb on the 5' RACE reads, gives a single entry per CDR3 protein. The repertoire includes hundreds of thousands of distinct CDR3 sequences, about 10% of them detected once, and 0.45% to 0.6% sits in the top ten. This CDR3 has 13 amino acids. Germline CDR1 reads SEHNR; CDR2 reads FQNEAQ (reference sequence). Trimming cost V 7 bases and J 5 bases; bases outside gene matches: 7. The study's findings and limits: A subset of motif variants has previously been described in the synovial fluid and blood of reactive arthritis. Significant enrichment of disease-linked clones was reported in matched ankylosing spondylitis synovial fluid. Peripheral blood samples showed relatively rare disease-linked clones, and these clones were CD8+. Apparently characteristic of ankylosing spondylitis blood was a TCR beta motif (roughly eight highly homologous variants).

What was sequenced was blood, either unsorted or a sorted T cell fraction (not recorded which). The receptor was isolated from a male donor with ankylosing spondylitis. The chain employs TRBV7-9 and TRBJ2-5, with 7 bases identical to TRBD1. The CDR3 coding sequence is TGTGCCAGCACCTACAGGGGAGCGGAGACCCAGTACTTC. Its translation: CASTYRGAETQYF.